This paragraph reports one T cell receptor beta chain. Its antigen remains unknown. Researchers partitioned CD4+ cells into CD45RA+ naive and CD45RA-negative memory subsets. The sample is drawn from a study of shared clonotypes between healthy human individuals. Study-level results: Against clonotypes common to all four donors, non-shared ones had lower generation probabilities. Represented diversity, genetic and exposure-history alike, was limited by few donors. Estimated clonotype richness was generally higher in naive than memory subsets.

Measured with immunoSEQ multiplex PCR; TCRdb has only the in-frame clones, and not every one. The sample has about 530,000 clones, about 96% seen once. Trimming at V came to 2 bases and at J to 6 bases, leaving 12 bases not matched to a gene. In germline, CDR1 is GTSNPN, CDR2 SVGIG (reference sequence). The CDR3 is 15 amino acids. The V call is TRBV30, the J call TRBJ2-7, with 8 bases matching TRBD1. Source material: naive CD4+ T cells sorted from blood. The subset denotes: CD45RA+ positively selected. This clonotype was sampled from a woman aged 25 to 45 in good health. The CDR3 DNA reads TGTGCCTGGAGTTTTCGGGGGACAGGTTATCTCGAGCAGTACTTC. Translating gives CAWSFRGTGYLEQYF.